What follows describes a single T cell receptor (beta chain). These data belong to a study of blood T cell repertoires in COVID-19. The CDR3 consists of 16 residues. V was pared by 0 bases and J by 3 bases, with 2 bases of the junction left unmatched. From germline, CDR1 is MNHNS and CDR2 SASEGT. Using immunoSEQ multiplex PCR, the repertoire was profiled, and TCRdb retains in-frame clones only, with some absent. Of 71,000 or so clones in the sample, just under 85% are singletons; the top ten hold approximately 28%. J is TRBJ1-5 and V is TRBV6-1; 10 bases are shared with TRBD1. The sample was peripheral blood. This receptor was obtained from a man in his 70s with acute or convalescent COVID-19. The CDR3 bases are TGTGCCAGCAGTGAAGCGACAGGGGGCTTCAATCAGCCCCAGCATTTT. Its protein product is CASSEATGGFNQPQHF.